A selection of T cell receptor beta chains follows, all from one sample in a study of T cell changes during pregnancy in multiple sclerosis. Measured with immunoSEQ multiplex PCR; TCRdb has only the in-frame clones, and not every one. The table shows tens of thousands of clones, with about 92% occurring only once. The specimen comprised peripheral blood, sampled in the second trimester of pregnancy. These receptors all stem from a female donor with multiple sclerosis, enrolled in a pregnancy study. Both conserved end residues are part of each CDR3. The D gene is left open where the match is weak. The size entry is marked missing in some rows and otherwise reads once, few, many or a size class.

d_call j_call clone_size v_call cdr3_aa cdr3_nt
TRBD2 TRBJ2-1 NA TRBV11-2 CASSLDFRGLAYNEQFF TGTGCCAGCAGCTTAGACTTTCGGGGACTAGCCTACAATGAGCAGTTCTTC
TRBD2 TRBJ2-3 NA TRBV7-8 CASSDTRLADFTDTQYF TGTGCCAGCAGCGATACAAGACTAGCAGATTTTACAGATACGCAGTATTTT
NA TRBJ1-1 NA TRBV27 CASSWGRTTEAFF TGTGCCAGCAGCTGGGGTCGGACTACTGAAGCTTTCTTT
TRBD1 TRBJ2-5 NA TRBV6-5 CASSYEDRRYQETQYF TGTGCCAGCAGTTACGAGGACAGGAGGTACCAAGAGACCCAGTACTTC
TRBD1 TRBJ2-7 NA TRBV5-4 CASSFRDRDYEQYF TGTGCCAGCAGCTTCCGGGACAGAGACTACGAGCAGTACTTC
NA TRBJ1-2 NA TRBV19 CASSIISGGDFYGYTF TGTGCCAGTAGTATTATCAGCGGTGGGGACTTCTATGGCTACACCTTC
TRBD1 TRBJ1-1 NA TRBV5-4 CASSSGTAKAFF TGTGCCAGCAGCTCCGGGACAGCCAAAGCTTTCTTT
TRBD1 TRBJ2-2 NA TRBV7-8 CASSLSPGQASTGELFF TGTGCCAGCAGCTTATCTCCGGGACAGGCGAGCACCGGGGAGCTGTTTTTT
TRBD2 TRBJ2-3 NA TRBV5-4 CASSFGTSGEVDTQYF TGTGCCAGCAGCTTCGGGACTAGCGGGGAGGTGGATACGCAGTATTTT
NA TRBJ2-7 NA TRBV28 CASRSSDYEQYF TGTGCCAGCAGAAGTAGCGACTACGAGCAGTACTTC
TRBD1 TRBJ2-5 NA TRBV5-8 CASSIPGQGQETQYF TGTGCCAGCAGCATACCGGGACAGGGACAAGAGACCCAGTACTTC
NA TRBJ2-1 few TRBV6-4 CASSAGGEGEQFF TGTGCCAGCAGTGCTGGCGGAGAAGGTGAGCAGTTCTTC
NA TRBJ1-2 NA TRBV5-1 CASSLAFGDGYTF TGCGCCAGCAGCTTGGCCTTCGGGGATGGCTACACCTTC
NA TRBJ1-5 NA TRBV7-8 CASSPGLRAARNQPQHF TGTGCCAGCAGCCCTGGACTTAGAGCGGCGCGCAATCAGCCCCAGCATTTT
TRBD1 TRBJ1-1 NA TRBV7-2 CASSIRQGVGEAFF TGTGCCAGCAGCATTCGACAGGGGGTAGGTGAAGCTTTCTTT
NA TRBJ1-5 NA TRBV18 CASSPGGLSNQPQHF TGTGCCAGCTCACCGGGGGGGTTAAGCAATCAGCCCCAGCATTTT
NA TRBJ2-7 NA TRBV10-1 CASSRSDSTYEQYF TGCGCCAGCAGTCGCTCGGACAGCACCTACGAGCAGTACTTC
TRBD2 TRBJ2-5 NA TRBV7-2 CASTAGEETQYF TGTGCCAGCACCGCGGGGGAAGAGACCCAGTACTTC
NA TRBJ2-3 NA TRBV5-4 CASSTGGRVIPDTQYF TGTGCCAGCAGCACGGGCGGGCGGGTTATTCCGGATACGCAGTATTTT
TRBD1 TRBJ2-7 NA TRBV7-2 CASSSRDRAYEQYF TGTGCCAGCAGCTCCCGGGACAGGGCCTACGAGCAGTACTTC
NA TRBJ1-1 NA TRBV27 CASSLGQHRQAFF TGTGCCAGCAGTTTGGGGCAGCACAGGCAAGCTTTCTTT
TRBD2 TRBJ2-2 NA TRBV30 CAWTPLAEEAGELFF TGTGCCTGGACTCCTCTAGCGGAGGAGGCCGGGGAGCTGTTTTTT
TRBD2 TRBJ2-1 NA TRBV7-9 CASSRTSGPSVNEQFF TGTGCCAGCAGCCGAACTAGCGGGCCTTCGGTCAATGAGCAGTTCTTC
NA TRBJ1-2 NA TRBV5-1 CASSPTGQINYGYTF TGCGCCAGCAGCCCGACTGGACAGATTAACTATGGCTACACCTTC
NA TRBJ1-4 NA TRBV4-2 CASSQDYIGGDPYEKLFF TGTGCCAGCAGCCAAGATTACATAGGAGGGGACCCGTATGAAAAACTGTTTTTT
TRBD1 TRBJ1-6 once TRBV7-9 CASSLNRGSYNSPLHF TGTGCCAGCAGCTTAAACAGGGGCTCCTATAATTCACCCCTCCACTTT
NA TRBJ2-2 NA TRBV21-1 CASNLGRGFGELFF TGTGCCAGCAACCTAGGAAGGGGTTTCGGGGAGCTGTTTTTT
NA TRBJ2-7 NA TRBV6-1 CASSEISGDEQYF TGTGCCAGCAGTGAAATTTCGGGAGACGAGCAGTACTTC
TRBD2 TRBJ2-3 NA TRBV7-2 CASSLEAGDGTQYF TGTGCCAGCAGCTTAGAAGCGGGGGACGGTACGCAGTATTTT
TRBD2 TRBJ2-7 NA TRBV19 CASSAGTSGVTEQYF TGTGCCAGTAGTGCCGGGACTAGCGGGGTGACCGAGCAGTACTTC
NA TRBJ1-1 once TRBV27 CASSVLGGLNTEAFF TGTGCCAGCAGTGTCCTCGGGGGGCTGAACACTGAAGCTTTCTTT
NA TRBJ2-3 NA TRBV7-8 CASSLLVLTDTQYF TGTGCCAGCAGCTTATTAGTTTTAACAGATACGCAGTATTTT
NA TRBJ1-2 NA TRBV19 CASSNPGGQYGYTF TGTGCCAGTAGTAACCCCGGGGGGCAATATGGCTACACCTTC
TRBD1 TRBJ1-5 NA TRBV5-5 CASSLVDRGSDQPQHF TGTGCCAGCAGCTTGGTGGACAGGGGGTCGGATCAGCCCCAGCATTTT
NA TRBJ2-7 NA TRBV10-1 CASSESGVGEQYF TGCGCCAGCAGTGAGTCGGGCGTAGGCGAGCAGTACTTC
NA TRBJ2-7 NA TRBV4-2 CASSQEIPGIYEQYF TGTGCCAGCAGCCAAGAAATTCCGGGAATCTACGAGCAGTACTTC
NA TRBJ1-1 NA TRBV7-8 CASSSTAYTGTEAFF TGTGCCAGCAGCTCGACAGCATACACAGGCACTGAAGCTTTCTTT
NA TRBJ2-2 NA TRBV14 CASSQTTKNTGELFF TGTGCCAGCAGCCAAACGACAAAGAACACCGGGGAGCTGTTTTTT
NA TRBJ2-2 once TRBV27 CASSLGIYSGLQDTGELFF TGTGCCAGCAGTTTGGGCATCTATTCGGGACTCCAGGACACCGGGGAGCTGTTTTTT
NA TRBJ2-7 NA TRBV7-9 CASSLEQGYEQYF TGTGCCAGCAGCTTAGAACAGGGCTACGAGCAGTACTTC
TRBD1 TRBJ1-2 NA TRBV2 CASSENGGRGDGGYTF TGTGCCAGCAGTGAAAATGGGGGCAGGGGGGACGGGGGCTACACCTTC